These 13 T cell receptor beta chains originate from one sample sequenced in a study of blood T cell repertoires in COVID-19. The assay was immunoSEQ multiplex PCR, and TCRdb's table has in-frame clones only and misses some. Of over 80,000 clones in the sample, under 80% are singletons; the top ten hold 3% to 4.5%. The sequenced sample was peripheral blood. These receptors were collected from a man aged 65-85 years with COVID-19, enrolled during active disease.

The V gene is TRBV6-5, the J gene TRBJ1-2; no reliable D call. The CDR3 consists of 14 residues. Germline V gene lookup returns CDR1 MNHEY and CDR2 SVGAGI. The V and J ends lost 4 bases and 0 bases respectively, with 9 bases between them. The CDR3 region has the DNA TGTGCCAGCAGTTCGGGAGACTCTAACTATGGCTACACCTTC. Protein sequence: CASSSGDSNYGYTF.

V usage is TRBV6-4 and J usage is TRBJ2-1; D possibly corresponds to TRBD2 (6 bases). This CDR3 comprises 14 residues. Trimming left V 4 bases short and J 10 bases short, with 17 bases between. In germline, CDR1 is MRHNA, CDR2 SNTAGT. CDR3 region: CASSAFDSGTEQFF. DNA for the CDR3: TGTGCCAGCAGTGCCTTCGATAGCGGTACAGAGCAGTTCTTC.

J is TRBJ1-2 and V is TRBV18, with TRBD1 identical over 8 bases. J gave up 8 bases and V 2 bases, and 16 bases lay outside the gene matches. The CDR3 sequence is 17 residues long. CDR1 is KGHSH, CDR2 LQKENI, per germline. The CDR3 DNA reads TGTGCCAGCTCACCAACACCCGGACAGGGCTATAGGTGGGGCTACACCTTC. This encodes CASSPTPGQGYRWGYTF.

The chain joins TRBV7-2 to TRBJ2-3; TRBD2 matches 8 bases. Germline lookup yields CDR1 SGHTA and CDR2 FQGNSA. The CDR3 is made up of 14 amino acids. After removal of 3 bases from V and 4 bases from J, the junction contained 3 bases not matched to a gene. This CDR3 is CASSFQRESDTQYF. The CDR3 DNA follows: TGTGCCAGCAGCTTCCAGCGGGAGTCAGATACGCAGTATTTT.

This rearrangement joins TRBV30 to TRBJ2-7; 10 positions match TRBD2. Germline CDR1 reads GTSNPN; CDR2 reads SVGIG (reference sequence). There are 17 residues in the CDR3. The V gene end was trimmed by 0 bases and the J gene end by 12 bases; junction bases not matched to a gene: 20. CDR3 DNA sequence: TGTGCCTGGAGTGTACAGTTAAAGCGGGAGGGCCGCAGATATGTGTACTTC. It is translated as CAWSVQLKREGRRYVYF.

This clone appeared many times. This rearrangement joins TRBV28 to TRBJ1-5; D possibly corresponds to TRBD1 (6 bases). Deletions cut 2 bases from V and 3 bases from J, with 11 bases between. The CDR3 is made up of 15 amino acids. Germline lookup yields CDR1 MDHEN and CDR2 SYDVKM. The CDR3 is CASSLADRLNQPQHF. CDR3 sequence (DNA): TGTGCCAGCAGTTTAGCCGACAGGCTCAATCAGCCCCAGCATTTT.

The table lists this clone with a few counts. This sequence joins TRBV27 and TRBJ1-5, with D possibly matching TRBD1 (6 bases). The CDR3 length is 16 residues. The ends were cut back, 8 bases at V and 0 bases at J, with 17 bases in the middle. Germline loops: CDR1 MNHEY, CDR2 SMNVEV (reference sequence). In DNA form, the CDR3 reads TGTGCCAGCGCCAGGACAGTCGAATTTAGCAATCAGCCCCAGCATTTT. Translation: CASARTVEFSNQPQHF.

This chain links TRBV28 with TRBJ2-7; D is ambiguous. V lost 2 bases, J lost 7 bases, and 12 bases lay in between. The CDR3 consists of 13 residues. From germline, CDR1 is MDHEN and CDR2 SYDVKM. CDR3 bases: TGTGCCAGCAGTTTAGGGCCAGTACGGGAGCAGTACTTC. Protein product: CASSLGPVREQYF.

This chain uses TRBV5-5 with TRBJ1-3, with 9 bases matching TRBD1. Germline V gene data show CDR1 as SGHKS and CDR2 as YYEKEE (reference sequence). Germline trimming cut 2 bases from V and 0 bases from J; bases unmatched to any gene: 12. This CDR3 is built from 19 residues. The CDR3 protein is CASSFGTGQRGNSGNTIYF. CDR3 DNA: TGTGCCAGCAGCTTCGGGACAGGGCAAAGAGGCAACTCTGGAAACACCATATATTTT.

The V call is TRBV24-1, the J call TRBJ1-5, with 7 nucleotides matching TRBD1. The CDR3 extends over 17 amino acids. The trim removed 5 bases at V and 0 bases at J, leaving 9 bases unmatched. The germline gives CDR1 KGHDR, CDR2 SFDVKD. In DNA form, the CDR3 reads TGTGCCACCAGTGCTCCTGGGACAGCAAATAGCAATCAGCCCCAGCATTTT. Residues: CATSAPGTANSNQPQHF.

This clone was seen more than once but under ten times. The gene calls are TRBV30 and TRBJ2-7; weak D call: TRBD1 (6 bases). CDR3 size: 14 residues. The V gene lost 6 bases and the J gene lost 4 bases, with 19 bases spanning the gap. Germline CDR1 GTSNPN, CDR2 SVGIG (reference sequence). CDR3 sequence (DNA): TGTGCCTGCAATATTCGAGGCAGGGGATACGAGCAGTACTTC. Its protein product is CACNIRGRGYEQYF.

The chain is built from TRBV27 and TRBJ2-1, with D unclear. Germline V CDR1 and CDR2: MNHEY, SMNVEV (reference sequence). V was shortened by 3 bases and J by 6 bases, with 9 bases between the two germline ends. CDR3 length equals 13 residues. CDR3 bases: TGTGCCAGCAGTTTCCGTAGTGCCAATGAGCAGTTCTTC. This encodes CASSFRSANEQFF.

The rearrangement uses TRBV4-2 and TRBJ2-1; 11 bases are shared with TRBD2. The germline CDR1 and CDR2 sequences are LGHNA and YNFKEQ. V was pared by 0 bases and J by 8 bases, with 15 bases of the junction left unmatched. The CDR3 covers 19 residues. The CDR3: CASSQDRLGLAERWDEQFF. In DNA, the CDR3 is TGTGCCAGCAGCCAAGACCGATTGGGACTAGCGGAAAGGTGGGATGAGCAGTTCTTC.